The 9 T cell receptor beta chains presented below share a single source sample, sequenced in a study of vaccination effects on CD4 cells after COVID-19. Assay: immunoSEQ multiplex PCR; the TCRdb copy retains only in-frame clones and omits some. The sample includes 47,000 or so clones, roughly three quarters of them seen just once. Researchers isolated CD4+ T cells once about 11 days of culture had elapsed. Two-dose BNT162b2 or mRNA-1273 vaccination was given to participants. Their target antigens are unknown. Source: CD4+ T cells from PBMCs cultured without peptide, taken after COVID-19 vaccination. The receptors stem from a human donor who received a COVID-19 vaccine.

The DNA for the CDR3 is TGTGCCACCAGCAGAGAAAACAGGGGTCGAGAGACCCAGTACTTC. Translating it yields CATSRENRGRETQYF. The rearrangement links TRBV15 to TRBJ2-5, with 7 bases that match TRBD1. The CDR3 consists of 15 residues. The V segment lost 0 bases and the J segment 4 bases; nucleotides outside the gene matches: 5. The germline V gene encodes CDR1 LNHNV and CDR2 YYDKDF (reference sequence).

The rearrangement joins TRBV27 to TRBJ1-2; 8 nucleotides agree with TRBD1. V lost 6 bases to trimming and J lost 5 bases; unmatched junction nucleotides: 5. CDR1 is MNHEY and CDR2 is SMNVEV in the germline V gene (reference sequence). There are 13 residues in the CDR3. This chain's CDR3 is CASRLGQEYGYTF. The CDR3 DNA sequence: TGTGCCAGCAGATTGGGACAGGAGTATGGCTACACCTTC.

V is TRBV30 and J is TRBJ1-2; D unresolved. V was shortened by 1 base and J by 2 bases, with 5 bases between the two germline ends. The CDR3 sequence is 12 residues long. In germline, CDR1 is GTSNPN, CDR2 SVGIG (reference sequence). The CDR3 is CAWSAGNYGYTF. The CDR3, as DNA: TGTGCCTGGAGTGCTGGAAACTATGGCTACACCTTC.

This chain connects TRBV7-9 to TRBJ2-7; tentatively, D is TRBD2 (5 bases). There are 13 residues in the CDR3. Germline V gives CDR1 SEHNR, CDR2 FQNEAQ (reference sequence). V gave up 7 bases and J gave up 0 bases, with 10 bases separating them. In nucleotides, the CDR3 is TGTGCCAGCACCCCTGGGAGCTCCTACGAGCAGTACTTC. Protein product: CASTPGSSYEQYF.

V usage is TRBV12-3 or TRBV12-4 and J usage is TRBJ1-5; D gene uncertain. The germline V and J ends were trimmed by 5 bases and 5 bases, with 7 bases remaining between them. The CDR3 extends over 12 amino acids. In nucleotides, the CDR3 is TGTGCCAGCAGTAAATCTGATCAGCCCCAGCATTTT. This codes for CASSKSDQPQHF.

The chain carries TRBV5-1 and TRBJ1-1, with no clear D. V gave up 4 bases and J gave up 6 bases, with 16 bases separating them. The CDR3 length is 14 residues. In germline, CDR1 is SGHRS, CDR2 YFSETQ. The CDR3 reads CASSPVLSDAEAFF. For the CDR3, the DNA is TGCGCCAGCAGCCCCGTTCTCTCTGACGCTGAAGCTTTCTTT.

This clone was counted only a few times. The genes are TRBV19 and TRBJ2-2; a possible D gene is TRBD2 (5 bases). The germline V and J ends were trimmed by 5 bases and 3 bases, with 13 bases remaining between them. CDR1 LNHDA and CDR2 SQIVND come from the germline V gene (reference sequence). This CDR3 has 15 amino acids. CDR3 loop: CASSRLSGDTGELFF. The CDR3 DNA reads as TGTGCCAGTAGTCGCCTGTCCGGGGACACCGGGGAGCTGTTTTTT.

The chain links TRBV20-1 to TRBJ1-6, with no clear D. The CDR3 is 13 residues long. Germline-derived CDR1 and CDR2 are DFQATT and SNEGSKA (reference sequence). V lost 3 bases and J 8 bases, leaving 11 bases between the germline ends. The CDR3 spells CSASLDSDSPLHF. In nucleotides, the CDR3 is TGCAGTGCTAGTCTGGATTCCGATTCACCCCTCCACTTT.

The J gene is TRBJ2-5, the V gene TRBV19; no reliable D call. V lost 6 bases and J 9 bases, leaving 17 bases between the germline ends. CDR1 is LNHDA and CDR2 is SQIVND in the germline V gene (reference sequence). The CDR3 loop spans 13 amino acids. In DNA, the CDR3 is TGTGCCAGTAGGCCGTTTGAGGAAGGAGCCCAGTACTTC. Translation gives CASRPFEEGAQYF. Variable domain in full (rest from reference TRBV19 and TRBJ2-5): DGGITQSPKYLFRKEGQNVTLSCEQNLNHDAMYWYRQDPGQGLRLIYYSQIVNDFQKGDIAEGYSVSREKKESFPLTVTSAQKNPTAFYLCASRPFEEGAQYFGPGTRLLVL.